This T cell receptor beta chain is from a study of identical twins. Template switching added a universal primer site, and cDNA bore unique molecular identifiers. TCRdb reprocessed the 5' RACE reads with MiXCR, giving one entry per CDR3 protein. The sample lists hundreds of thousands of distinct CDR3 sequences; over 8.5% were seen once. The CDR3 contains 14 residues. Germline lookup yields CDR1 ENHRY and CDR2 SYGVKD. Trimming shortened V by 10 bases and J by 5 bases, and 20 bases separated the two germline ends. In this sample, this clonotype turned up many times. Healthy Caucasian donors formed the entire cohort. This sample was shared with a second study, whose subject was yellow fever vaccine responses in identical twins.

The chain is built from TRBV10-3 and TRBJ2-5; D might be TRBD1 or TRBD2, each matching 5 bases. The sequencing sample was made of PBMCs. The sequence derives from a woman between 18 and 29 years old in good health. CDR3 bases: TGTGCCACAAAGGGGAGAGCGGTCCGCGAGACCCAGTACTTC. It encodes CATKGRAVRETQYF.